This paragraph reports one T cell receptor (beta chain). Its antigen target is currently unknown. No quality values exist for individual bases; no much larger clone is one base distant. From its cysteine to its phenylalanine, the CDR3 spans 15 amino acids. Solely the CDR3 DNA is kept, with 45 bases framed from the first base. V drops 1 base and J drops 4 bases, leaving 13 bases in between. Every donor in the study was a healthy Caucasian. The twin cohort consisted of three pairs of female monozygotic twins, all aged roughly 18 to 30 years. Positive isolation kits from Invitrogen were used to isolate CD4+ and CD8+ T cell populations. The data stem from a study of identical twins listed by TCRdb under 2016. Regarding the research as a whole: TCR alpha and beta repertoires from monozygotic twins, unrelated adults of various ages and cord blood were deep-sequenced to test whether fetal clonotypes persist. Replicate twin experiments were performed at different times using different library preparation protocols to rule out contamination. General findings and caveats noted by the study authors: Abundant cord blood beta clonotypes had fewer insertions, young adult naive repertoires showed a similar but weaker trend, and memory repertoires showed no such trend. Recombination models systematically underestimated out-of-frame TCR alpha sharing in monozygotic twins but agreed with sharing between unrelated individuals. Invariant T cells such as MAIT and iNKT could partly confound zero-insertion analyses, though diverse VJ usage argued against this for most clonotypes. Because the same donors could not be followed over many years, the conclusions relied on cross-sectional statistical analysis. A weaker excess of twin sharing was found in beta out-of-frame sequences because the signal-to-noise ratio was lowered by fewer shared sequences. Compared with coincidental sharing between unrelated individuals, out-of-frame TCR alpha sequences shared between twins showed an excess of sequences with low generation probability.

The method behind the library was 5' RACE. Sequenced using an Illumina HiSeq 2000. A universal primer binding site was added through template switching, and the final cDNA carried a unique molecular identifier so that TCR cDNA molecules could be counted accurately. First-strand cDNA for TCR alpha and beta chains was synthesized from specific primers in the conserved constant-segment region. To control for contamination, each cDNA library was double barcoded with a SMART-Mk sample barcode plus Illumina barcodes. TruSeq adapter sequences, together with Illumina sample barcodes, were added in two successive PCR steps. The TCR alpha and beta cDNA libraries were sequenced on the Illumina HiSeq platform using custom primers. Regarding the original processing steps: Raw reads were processed with MiGEC to extract unique molecular identifiers, and MiXCR was used to determine CDR3 positions. Recombination models were inferred per individual with the repgenHMM and IGoR tools using an EM algorithm. Shared clonotypes were analyzed with the tcR package in R, and sharing was normalized by the product of cloneset sizes. To study raw recombination without the effects of thymic and clonal selection, out-of-frame nonproductive sequences were analyzed. Clones were called with MiXCR by TCRdb after fastp trimmed the public reads at Q25, and only in-frame beta chains were retained. Entries are consolidated by CDR3 protein sequence, retaining the most common genes and DNA. The authors' filters were not applied to this entry. Present in this sample are roughly 480,000 distinct CDR3 sequences, 24% of which were seen just once. Roughly 2.8% of the sample goes to the ten largest clones.

The sample was also linked to a second study, of T cells expressing NK-cell markers. The second source states: TCR beta-chain repertoires were profiled in sorted CD3+CD56+NKG2C+, CD3+CD56+NKG2C- and CD3+CD56-NKG2C+ T-cell subsets from fewer than 10 donors. Of the eight sequenced donors, seven were found to be HCMV-seropositive and one was found to be HCMV-seronegative. In several experiments an anti-gammadeltaTCR antibody was added to restrict sorting to alphabetaTCR-expressing T cells. In roughly 6 donors, the dominant CD3+CD56+NKG2C+ clonotypes ranked among the top 10 CD8+ clonotypes, making up 1.0-7.0% of CD8+ T cells. Those dominant clonotypes were again the most abundant among CD3+CD56-NKG2C+ cells in several donors, at about 28.3-60.1%. Whether the expanded NKG2C-expressing T cell clones were specific for HCMV antigens remained unclear. The eight sequenced donors were randomly selected healthy volunteers, three men and five women. HCMV serostatus was determined by detecting HCMV-specific IgG in serum with a commercial ELISA kit. Reads were demultiplexed and grouped by UMI with MIGEC, and clonotypes were assembled and quantified with MiTCR. To exclude erroneous sequences, only TCR cDNA sequences supported by at least two reads were retained. Downstream repertoire analysis used the tcR package, and clonotypes were matched across fractions by CDR3 nucleotide sequence plus V segment. VDJmatch was used to annotate antigen specificity against VDJdb, with one amino acid substitution allowed in CDR3.

The V and J segments used are TRBV12-3 or TRBV12-4 and TRBJ1-2; no D gene can be assigned with confidence. Sequencing input: CD4+ T cells sorted from blood. This receptor was identified in a woman between 18 and 29 years old in good health. For the CDR3, the sequence is CASSLGFHASYGYTF. The DNA sequence follows: TGTGCCAGCAGTTTAGGTTTCCACGCAAGCTATGGCTACACCTTC.